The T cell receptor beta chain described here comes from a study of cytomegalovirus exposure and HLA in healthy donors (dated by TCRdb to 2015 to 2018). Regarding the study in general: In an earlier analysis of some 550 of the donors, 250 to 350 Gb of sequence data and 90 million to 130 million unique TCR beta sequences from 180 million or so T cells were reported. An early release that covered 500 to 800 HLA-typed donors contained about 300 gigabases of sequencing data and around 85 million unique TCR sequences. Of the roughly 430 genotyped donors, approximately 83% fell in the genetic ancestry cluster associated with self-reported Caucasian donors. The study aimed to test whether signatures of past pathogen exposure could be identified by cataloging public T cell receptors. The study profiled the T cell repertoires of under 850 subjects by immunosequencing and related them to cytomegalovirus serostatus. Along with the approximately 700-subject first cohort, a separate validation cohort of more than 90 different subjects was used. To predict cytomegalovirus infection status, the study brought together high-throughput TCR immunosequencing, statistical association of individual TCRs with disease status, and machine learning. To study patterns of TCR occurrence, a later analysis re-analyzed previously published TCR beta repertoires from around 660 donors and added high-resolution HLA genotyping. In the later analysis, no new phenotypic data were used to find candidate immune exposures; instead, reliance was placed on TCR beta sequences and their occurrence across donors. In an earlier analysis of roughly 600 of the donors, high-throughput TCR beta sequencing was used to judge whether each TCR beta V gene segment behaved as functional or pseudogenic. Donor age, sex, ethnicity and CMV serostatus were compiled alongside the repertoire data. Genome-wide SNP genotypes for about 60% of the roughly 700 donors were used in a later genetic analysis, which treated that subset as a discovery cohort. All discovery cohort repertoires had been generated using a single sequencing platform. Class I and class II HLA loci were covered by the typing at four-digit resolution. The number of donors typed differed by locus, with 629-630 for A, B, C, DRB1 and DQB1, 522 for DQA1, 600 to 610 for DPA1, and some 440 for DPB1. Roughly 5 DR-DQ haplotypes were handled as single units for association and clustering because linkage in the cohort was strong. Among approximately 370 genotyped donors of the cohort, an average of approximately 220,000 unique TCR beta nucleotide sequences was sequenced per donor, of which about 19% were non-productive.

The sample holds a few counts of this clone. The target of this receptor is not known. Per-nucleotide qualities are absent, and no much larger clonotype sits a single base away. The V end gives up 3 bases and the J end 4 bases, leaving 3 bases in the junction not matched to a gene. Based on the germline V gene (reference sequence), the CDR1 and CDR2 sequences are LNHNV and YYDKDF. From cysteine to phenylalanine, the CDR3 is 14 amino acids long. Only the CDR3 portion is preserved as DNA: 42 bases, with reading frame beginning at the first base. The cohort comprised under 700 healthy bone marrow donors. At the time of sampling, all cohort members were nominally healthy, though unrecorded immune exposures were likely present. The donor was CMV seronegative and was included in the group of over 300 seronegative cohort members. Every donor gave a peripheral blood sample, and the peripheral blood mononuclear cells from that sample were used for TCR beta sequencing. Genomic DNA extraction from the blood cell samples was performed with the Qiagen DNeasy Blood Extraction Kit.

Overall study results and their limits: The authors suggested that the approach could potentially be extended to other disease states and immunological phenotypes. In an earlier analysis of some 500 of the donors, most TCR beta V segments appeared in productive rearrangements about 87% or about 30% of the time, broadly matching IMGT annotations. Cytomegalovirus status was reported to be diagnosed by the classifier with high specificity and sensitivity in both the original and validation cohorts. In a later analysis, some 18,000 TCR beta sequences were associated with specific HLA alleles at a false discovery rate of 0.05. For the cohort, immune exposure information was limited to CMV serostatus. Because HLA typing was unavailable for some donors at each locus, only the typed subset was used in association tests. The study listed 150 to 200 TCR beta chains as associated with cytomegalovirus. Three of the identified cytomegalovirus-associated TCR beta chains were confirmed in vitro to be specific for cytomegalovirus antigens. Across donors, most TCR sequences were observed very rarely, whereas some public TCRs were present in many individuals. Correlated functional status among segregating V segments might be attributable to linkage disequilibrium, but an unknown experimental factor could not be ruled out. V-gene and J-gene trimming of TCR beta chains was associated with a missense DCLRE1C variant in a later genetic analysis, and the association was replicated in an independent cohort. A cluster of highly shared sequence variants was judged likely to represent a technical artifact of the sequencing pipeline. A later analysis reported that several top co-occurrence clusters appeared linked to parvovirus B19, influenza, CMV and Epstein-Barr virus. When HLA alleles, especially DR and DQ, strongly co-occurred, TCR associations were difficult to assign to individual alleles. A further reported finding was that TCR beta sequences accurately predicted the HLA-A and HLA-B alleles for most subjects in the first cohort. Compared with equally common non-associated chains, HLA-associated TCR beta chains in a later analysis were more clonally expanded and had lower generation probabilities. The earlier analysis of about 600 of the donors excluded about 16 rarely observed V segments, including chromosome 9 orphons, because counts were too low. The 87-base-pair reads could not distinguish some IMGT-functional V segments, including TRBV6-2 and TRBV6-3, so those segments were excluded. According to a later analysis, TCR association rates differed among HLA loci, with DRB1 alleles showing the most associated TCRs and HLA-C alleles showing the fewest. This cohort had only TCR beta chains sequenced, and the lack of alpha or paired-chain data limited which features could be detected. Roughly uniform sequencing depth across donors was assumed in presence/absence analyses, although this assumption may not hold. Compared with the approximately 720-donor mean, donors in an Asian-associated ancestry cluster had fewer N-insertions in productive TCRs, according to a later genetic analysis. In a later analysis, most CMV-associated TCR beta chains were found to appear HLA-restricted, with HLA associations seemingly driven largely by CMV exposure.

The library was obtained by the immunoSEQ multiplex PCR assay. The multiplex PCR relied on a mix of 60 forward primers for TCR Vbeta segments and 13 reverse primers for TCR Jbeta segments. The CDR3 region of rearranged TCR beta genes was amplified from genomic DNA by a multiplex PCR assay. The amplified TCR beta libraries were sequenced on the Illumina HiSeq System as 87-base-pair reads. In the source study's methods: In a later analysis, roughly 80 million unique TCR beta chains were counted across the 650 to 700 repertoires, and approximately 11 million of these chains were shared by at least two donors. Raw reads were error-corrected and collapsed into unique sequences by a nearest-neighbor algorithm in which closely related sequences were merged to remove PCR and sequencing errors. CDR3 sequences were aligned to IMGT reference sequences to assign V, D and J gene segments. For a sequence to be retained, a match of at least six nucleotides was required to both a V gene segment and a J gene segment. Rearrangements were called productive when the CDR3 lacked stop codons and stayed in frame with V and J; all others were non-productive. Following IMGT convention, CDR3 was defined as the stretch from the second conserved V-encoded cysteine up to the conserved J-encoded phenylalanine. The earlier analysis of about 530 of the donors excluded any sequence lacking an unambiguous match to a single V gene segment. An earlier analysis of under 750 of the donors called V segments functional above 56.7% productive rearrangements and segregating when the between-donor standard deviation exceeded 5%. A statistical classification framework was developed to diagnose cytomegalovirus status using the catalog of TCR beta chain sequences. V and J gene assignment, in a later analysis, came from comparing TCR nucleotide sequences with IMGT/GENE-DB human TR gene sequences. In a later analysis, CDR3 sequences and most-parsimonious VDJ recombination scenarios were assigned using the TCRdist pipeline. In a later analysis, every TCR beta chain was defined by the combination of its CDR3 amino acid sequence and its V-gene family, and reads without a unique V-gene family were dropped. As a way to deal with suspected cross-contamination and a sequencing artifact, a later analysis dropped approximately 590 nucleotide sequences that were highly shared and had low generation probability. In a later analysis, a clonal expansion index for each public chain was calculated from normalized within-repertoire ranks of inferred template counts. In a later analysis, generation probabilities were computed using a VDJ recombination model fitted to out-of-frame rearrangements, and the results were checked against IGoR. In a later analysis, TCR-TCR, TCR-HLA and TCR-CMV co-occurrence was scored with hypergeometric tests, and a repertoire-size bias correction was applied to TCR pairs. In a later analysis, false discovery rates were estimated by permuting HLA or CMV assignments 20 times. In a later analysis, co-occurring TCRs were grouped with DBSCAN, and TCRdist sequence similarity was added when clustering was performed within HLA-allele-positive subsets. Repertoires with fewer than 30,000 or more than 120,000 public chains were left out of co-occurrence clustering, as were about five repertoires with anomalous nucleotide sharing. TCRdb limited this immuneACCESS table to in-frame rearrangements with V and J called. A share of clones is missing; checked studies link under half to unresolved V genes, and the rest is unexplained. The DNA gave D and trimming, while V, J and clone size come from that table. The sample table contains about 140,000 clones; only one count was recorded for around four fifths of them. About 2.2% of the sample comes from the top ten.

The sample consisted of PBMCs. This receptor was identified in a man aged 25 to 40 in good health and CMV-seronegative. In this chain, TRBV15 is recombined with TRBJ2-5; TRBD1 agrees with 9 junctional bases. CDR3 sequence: CATSRRTGAETQYF. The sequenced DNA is TGTGCCACCAGCAGGCGGACAGGGGCAGAGACCCAGTACTTC.